The 23 T cell receptor beta chains given below trace back to one sample, sequenced in a study of graft-versus-host responses after intestinal transplantation. Some clones are missing from TCRdb's copy, which holds only in-frame ones; the method was immunoSEQ multiplex PCR. The table records tens of thousands of clones, roughly 95% of them present only once. No antigens are known for them. The sample here was unstimulated CD4+ T cells sorted from spleen or lymph node cells, taken before transplant. The receptors come from a human donor who was the organ donor for an intestinal transplant.

The chain employs TRBV6-6 and TRBJ1-2, with 9 bases fitting TRBD1. CDR1 and CDR2 (germline): MNHNY, SVGAGI (reference sequence). The CDR3 has 15 residues. Trimming at V came to 5 bases and at J to 6 bases, leaving 10 bases not matched to a gene. The CDR3 loop reads CASSPGQGGVHGYTF. CDR3 nucleotide sequence: TGTGCCAGCAGTCCGGGACAGGGAGGGGTTCATGGCTACACCTTC.

The rearrangement links TRBV11-2 to TRBJ2-7, with D perhaps matching TRBD1 or TRBD2 (6 bases each). V was trimmed by 0 bases and J by 4 bases, leaving 10 bases between them. CDR3 size: 14 residues. Germline V gene lookup returns CDR1 SGHAT and CDR2 FQNNGV. The CDR3 DNA is TGTGCCAGCAGCTTAGAAGGGGGAGGATACGAGCAGTACTTC. This translates into CASSLEGGGYEQYF.

The V gene is TRBV5-1, the J gene TRBJ1-6; D is unclear. The CDR3 sequence is 12 residues long. Trimming left V 1 base short and J 9 bases short, with 5 bases between. Germline V gene sequence: CDR1 SGHRS, CDR2 YFSETQ. CDR3 DNA sequence: TGCGCCAGCAGCTTGAAGGGTTCACCCCTCCACTTT. Translated: CASSLKGSPLHF. The full variable domain, with the rest looked up from reference TRBV5-1 and TRBJ1-6, is KAGVTQTPRYLIKTRGQQVTLSCSPISGHRSVSWYQQTPGQGLQFLFEYFSETQRNKGNFPGRFSGRQFSNSRSEMNVSTLELGDSALYLCASSLKGSPLHFGNGTRLTVT.

This sequence joins TRBV2 and TRBJ2-1; TRBD2 matches 13 bases. This CDR3 has 17 amino acids. J was trimmed by 2 bases and V by 7 bases; bases with no gene match: 8. Per the germline V gene, CDR1 is SNHLY and CDR2 is FYNNEI. This chain's CDR3 is CASTRTSGGATYNEQFF. The CDR3, as DNA: TGTGCCAGCACCCGGACTAGCGGGGGAGCAACCTACAATGAGCAGTTCTTC.

J is TRBJ2-7 and V is TRBV6-6; D call uncertain. This CDR3 comprises 11 residues. CDR1 and CDR2 (germline): MNHNY, SVGAGI (reference sequence). V lost 6 bases to trimming and J lost 6 bases, with 9 bases between them. CDR3 protein: CASSHGAEQYF. For the CDR3, the DNA is TGTGCCAGCAGCCACGGCGCCGAGCAGTACTTC.

V usage is TRBV7-2 and J usage is TRBJ2-3; TRBD2 matches 10 bases. The CDR3 contains 19 residues. Germline values: CDR1 SGHTA, CDR2 FQGNSA. Trimming removed 0 bases from V and 1 base from J; junction bases left unmatched: 10. CDR3 region: CASSLAYSSGGYRTDTQYF. The CDR3 coding sequence is TGTGCCAGCAGCTTAGCGTACAGTAGCGGGGGGTACCGCACAGATACGCAGTATTTT.

The chain joins TRBV5-6 to TRBJ1-1, with D uncertain. The ends were cut back, 1 base at V and 1 base at J, with 8 bases in the middle. Germline CDR1 reads SGHDT; CDR2 reads YYEEEE. The CDR3 extends over 14 amino acids. This chain's CDR3 is CASSLSGQNTEAFF. DNA of the CDR3: TGTGCCAGCAGCTTGAGTGGGCAGAACACTGAAGCTTTCTTT.

The chain has TRBV4-2 and TRBJ1-1, with D possibly being TRBD1 (6 bases). Germline V gene sequence: CDR1 LGHNA, CDR2 YNFKEQ. V gave up 4 bases and J gave up 1 base, with 31 bases separating them. CDR3 length: 21 residues. Here the CDR3 reads CASSPTTITTGGLIGNTEAFF. The CDR3 DNA sequence: TGTGCCAGCAGCCCCACGACTATTACGACAGGAGGGCTTATTGGGAACACTGAAGCTTTCTTT.

The V gene is TRBV28, the J gene TRBJ1-4; 10 nucleotides align to TRBD1. Germline assignment: CDR1 MDHEN and CDR2 SYDVKM. The V and J ends lost 5 bases and 7 bases, in that order; junction bases with no gene match: 4. The CDR3 runs 14 residues. CDR3 amino acids: CASSPTGGLEKLFF. CDR3 DNA: TGTGCCAGCAGTCCGACAGGGGGCCTTGAAAAACTGTTTTTT.

This clone was counted a single time. The chain combines TRBV6-6 with TRBJ2-3; 10 bases are a match to TRBD2. This CDR3 is built from 16 residues. The J segment lost 6 bases and the V segment lost 6 bases, leaving 12 bases of the junction unmatched. Germline V gene data show CDR1 as MNHNY and CDR2 as SVGAGI (reference sequence). CDR3 residues: CASRSPLAGSGDTQYF. DNA for the CDR3: TGTGCCAGCAGGTCACCACTAGCGGGGTCGGGTGATACGCAGTATTTT.

The V gene is TRBV18, the J gene TRBJ1-4; tentative D call: TRBD1 (5 bases). CDR1 and CDR2 (germline): KGHSH, LQKENI. V lost 0 bases and J lost 4, with 18 bases in between. The CDR3 runs 18 residues. CDR3 DNA sequence: TGTGCCAGCTCACCACCGGGGGGACCCCAACTTAGTAATGAAAAACTGTTTTTT. Translation gives CASSPPGGPQLSNEKLFF.

This clone was detected once. The chain employs TRBV30 and TRBJ2-2; 7 nucleotides align to TRBD1. The CDR3 runs 14 residues. Losses at the gene ends were 2 bases for V and 6 bases for J; bases not matched to a gene: 6. Germline lookup yields CDR1 GTSNPN and CDR2 SVGIG (reference sequence). CDR3 nucleotide sequence: TGTGCCTGGAGTAGAGGGGGCGACGCCGGGGAGCTGTTTTTT. Encoded protein: CAWSRGGDAGELFF.

V usage is TRBV25-1 and J usage is TRBJ1-2; D remains unclear. The CDR3 sequence is 13 residues long. The germline V gene encodes CDR1 MGHDK and CDR2 SYGVNS. Trimming shortened V by 0 bases and J by 5 bases, and 7 bases separated the two germline ends. The DNA of the CDR3 is TGTGCCAGCAGTGAATACGGGCGGTATGGCTACACCTTC. Amino acids: CASSEYGRYGYTF.

This CDR3 is CAWRHRGLQYGYTF. As DNA, the CDR3 is TGTGCCTGGAGGCACCGGGGCCTACAATATGGCTACACCTTC. This chain joins TRBV30 and TRBJ1-2, with D possibly being TRBD1 (5 bases). The CDR3 loop spans 14 amino acids. Germline CDR1 GTSNPN, CDR2 SVGIG (reference sequence). The ends were cut back, 3 bases at V and 5 bases at J, with 16 bases in the middle.

The DNA for the CDR3 is TGTGCCAGCAGCCTGCGGGGGGACACCGGGGAGCTGTTTTTT. The encoded protein is CASSLRGDTGELFF. The J gene is TRBJ2-2, the V gene TRBV13, with 8 bases fitting TRBD2. The V gene end was trimmed by 5 bases and the J gene end by 3 bases; junction bases not matched to a gene: 2. The length of the CDR3 is 14 residues. The V gene's germline CDR1 is PRHDT and CDR2 FYEKMQ (reference sequence). The whole variable domain, filled in from reference TRBV13 and TRBJ2-2, reads AAGVIQSPRHLIKEKRETATLKCYPIPRHDTVYWYQQGPGQDPQFLISFYEKMQSDKGSIPDRFSAQQFSDYHSELNMSSLELGDSALYFCASSLRGDTGELFFGEGSRLTVL.

The gene calls are TRBV5-4 and TRBJ2-1, with TRBD2 matching over 10 bases. V shed 3 bases, J shed 2 bases, and the junction held 11 bases outside the gene matches. In germline, CDR1 is SGHNT, CDR2 YYREEE (reference sequence). The CDR3 has 18 amino acids. In nucleotides, the CDR3 is TGTGCCAGCAGCTCGAGAAAGCGGACTAGCGGAACCTACAATGAGCAGTTCTTC. Its translation is CASSSRKRTSGTYNEQFF.

The chain links TRBV5-1 to TRBJ2-7; 13 nucleotides match TRBD2. Germline loops: CDR1 SGHRS, CDR2 YFSETQ. The CDR3 totals 13 residues. The V gene end was trimmed by 6 bases and the J gene end by 6 bases; junction bases not matched to a gene: 3. CDR3 residues: CASKLAGGLEQYF. In nucleotides, the CDR3 is TGCGCCAGCAAACTAGCGGGGGGGCTCGAGCAGTACTTC.

The rearrangement links TRBV5-1 to TRBJ2-7, with D unclear. CDR1 and CDR2 from the germline V gene are SGHRS and YFSETQ. This CDR3 has 14 amino acids. Trimming took 0 bases from V and 3 from J, leaving 10 bases between them. The CDR3 sequence is CASSLAFNSYEQYF. The CDR3 DNA reads as TGCGCCAGCAGCTTGGCCTTTAATAGCTACGAGCAGTACTTC.

V usage is TRBV7-2 and J usage is TRBJ2-2; unclear D gene. V was clipped by 5 bases and J by 3 bases, with 10 bases between them. Germline V gene sequence: CDR1 SGHTA, CDR2 FQGNSA. There are 14 residues in the CDR3. DNA of the CDR3: TGTGCCAGCAGCACCGGCCCACACACCGGGGAGCTGTTTTTT. As protein: CASSTGPHTGELFF. Full variable domain (outside the CDR3, taken from reference TRBV7-2 and TRBJ2-2): GAGVSQSPSNKVTEKGKDVELRCDPISGHTALYWYRQSLGQGLEFLIYFQGNSAPDKSGLPSDRFSAERTGGSVSTLTIQRTQQEDSAVYLCASSTGPHTGELFFGEGSRLTVL.

This chain joins TRBV6-5 and TRBJ1-6; D not certain. This CDR3 has 15 amino acids. CDR1 and CDR2 (germline): MNHEY, SVGAGI. The ends were cut back, 0 bases at V and 6 bases at J, with 9 bases in the middle. CDR3 sequence (DNA): TGTGCCAGCAGTTACTCCGGGTCGGGTAATTCACCCCTCCACTTT. Residues: CASSYSGSGNSPLHF.

This clone was seen only once. This chain links TRBV6-5 with TRBJ2-7; no reliable D call. The V and J ends lost 6 bases and 4 bases respectively, with 10 bases between them. CDR3 length: 12 amino acids. Germline CDR1 is MNHEY and CDR2 is SVGAGI. The CDR3 DNA sequence: TGTGCCAGCAGCCCCCGAAGTTACGAGCAGTACTTC. This sequence encodes CASSPRSYEQYF.

V gene TRBV19 combines with J gene TRBJ1-5; D remains unclear. Germline CDR1 LNHDA, CDR2 SQIVND (reference sequence). CDR3 length: 16 residues. The V end was cut by 2 bases, the J end by 7 bases, with 18 bases between. The CDR3 here is CASSIMPSQTRQPQHF. CDR3 nucleotides: TGTGCCAGTAGTATAATGCCCAGTCAGACGAGGCAGCCCCAGCATTTT.

This clone was observed a single time. The chain links TRBV18 to TRBJ2-3; 10 nucleotides match TRBD2. Germline CDR1 is KGHSH and CDR2 is LQKENI. This CDR3 comprises 16 residues. V was pared by 1 base and J by 5 bases, with 6 bases of the junction left unmatched. The CDR3 loop is CASSPLRTSGIDTQYF. In DNA, the CDR3 is TGTGCCAGCTCACCACTTCGGACTAGCGGCATAGATACGCAGTATTTT.